A selection of T cell receptor beta chains follows, all from one sample in a study of T cells in Graves' hyperthyroidism and ophthalmopathy. TCRdb reprocessed the multiplex PCR reads via MiXCR and lists one record per CDR3 protein. The table records fewer than 550,000 distinct CDR3 sequences, roughly 25% of them present only once. Material for sequencing was blood. The receptors stem from a woman in her twenties or thirties with Graves' ophthalmopathy. The CDR3 runs from the conserved cysteine through the conserved F or W. Fields, in order: V gene, D gene, clone size, J gene, CDR3 DNA, CDR3 protein. A D gene is named only where the DNA matches it firmly. Where a row states a size, it is once, few, many or the class of an expanded clone; other rows omit it.

V gene: TRBV28
D gene: TRBD1
clone size: NA
J gene: TRBJ2-5
CDR3 DNA: TGTGCCAGCAGCCCTCTCGAGGGGGACAGTTATGAGACCCAGTACTTC
CDR3 protein: CASSPLEGDSYETQYF

V gene: TRBV4-1
D gene: TRBD1
clone size: NA
J gene: TRBJ2-7
CDR3 DNA: TGCGCCAGCAGCCAAGGACAGGGGGGGCGAGAGCAGTACTTC
CDR3 protein: CASSQGQGGREQYF

V gene: TRBV12-3/TRBV12-4
D gene: NA
clone size: NA
J gene: TRBJ1-1
CDR3 DNA: TGTGCCAGCAGTGCGGGATACACTGAAGCTTTCTTT
CDR3 protein: CASSAGYTEAFF

V gene: TRBV6-5
D gene: NA
clone size: many
J gene: TRBJ1-5
CDR3 DNA: TGTGCCAGCAGTTACGGTTCCCACCCCGATCAGCCCCAGCATTTT
CDR3 protein: CASSYGSHPDQPQHF

V gene: TRBV25-1
D gene: TRBD1
clone size: many
J gene: TRBJ1-1
CDR3 DNA: TGTGCCAGCAGTGGACAGGGTCTCTCTGAAGCTTTCTTT
CDR3 protein: CASSGQGLSEAFF

V gene: TRBV20-1
D gene: TRBD2
clone size: NA
J gene: TRBJ2-5
CDR3 DNA: TGCAGTATTATAGCGGGGAATCAAGAGACCCAGTACTTC
CDR3 protein: CSIIAGNQETQYF

V gene: TRBV28
D gene: NA
clone size: many
J gene: TRBJ2-7
CDR3 DNA: TGTGCCAGCAGTGCCATTCGGACTTTTTCCTACGAGCAGTACTTC
CDR3 protein: CASSAIRTFSYEQYF

V gene: TRBV6-1
D gene: TRBD1
clone size: few
J gene: TRBJ1-1
CDR3 DNA: TGTGCCAGCAGTGTAACAGGGGGAGATACTGAAGCTTTCTTT
CDR3 protein: CASSVTGGDTEAFF

V gene: TRBV14
D gene: NA
clone size: many
J gene: TRBJ2-7
CDR3 DNA: TGTGCCAGCAGCCAACTAGGGGGCTACGAGCAGTACTTC
CDR3 protein: CASSQLGGYEQYF

V gene: TRBV12-3/TRBV12-4
D gene: NA
clone size: many
J gene: TRBJ1-2
CDR3 DNA: TGTGCCAGCAGTTGGCAAGGGGGGGGAGATGGCTACACCTTC
CDR3 protein: CASSWQGGGDGYTF

V gene: TRBV6-1
D gene: NA
clone size: few
J gene: TRBJ1-6
CDR3 DNA: TGTGCCAGCAGTGAATTGGGAGGGTACTTCAATTCACCCCTCCACTTT
CDR3 protein: CASSELGGYFNSPLHF

V gene: TRBV9
D gene: TRBD1
clone size: NA
J gene: TRBJ1-1
CDR3 DNA: TGTGCCAGCAGCGTAGGAGGGGGCACGGCTTTCTTT
CDR3 protein: CASSVGGGTAFF

V gene: TRBV4-1
D gene: NA
clone size: many
J gene: TRBJ1-1
CDR3 DNA: TGCGCCAGCAGCCAAGATTTGAGACAGTTGAACACTGAAGCTTTCTTT
CDR3 protein: CASSQDLRQLNTEAFF

V gene: TRBV6-1
D gene: NA
clone size: many
J gene: TRBJ1-2
CDR3 DNA: TGTGCCAGCAGGAAACCCGTAGGGGAAGCTAACTATGGCTACACCTTC
CDR3 protein: CASRKPVGEANYGYTF

V gene: TRBV28
D gene: NA
clone size: many
J gene: TRBJ1-5
CDR3 DNA: NA
CDR3 protein: CASSSSGQFSNQPQHF

V gene: TRBV12-3/TRBV12-4
D gene: NA
clone size: NA
J gene: TRBJ1-1
CDR3 DNA: TGTGCCAGCAGTTTGAGAAGGGGAAGCATACTTGAAGCTTTCTTT
CDR3 protein: CASSLRRGSILEAFF

V gene: TRBV5-5
D gene: TRBD2
clone size: NA
J gene: TRBJ2-5
CDR3 DNA: TGTGCCAGCAGCTTTGGTAGCGGGGGGGCCTTCGGCGAGACCCAGTACTTC
CDR3 protein: CASSFGSGGAFGETQYF

V gene: TRBV11-2
D gene: NA
clone size: NA
J gene: TRBJ1-3
CDR3 DNA: TGTGCCAGCAGCTTGGGACAACTAAGCTCTGGAAACACCATATATTTT
CDR3 protein: CASSLGQLSSGNTIYF

V gene: TRBV12-3/TRBV12-4
D gene: NA
clone size: many
J gene: TRBJ1-2
CDR3 DNA: TGTGCCAGCAGAAGCAACAGGGACGGCTACACCTTC
CDR3 protein: CASRSNRDGYTF

V gene: TRBV6-1
D gene: TRBD2
clone size: many
J gene: TRBJ2-7
CDR3 DNA: TGTGCCAGCAGCCTCGGACTAGCGGGGGCAGACTACGAGCAGTACTTC
CDR3 protein: CASSLGLAGADYEQYF

V gene: TRBV6-1
D gene: NA
clone size: NA
J gene: TRBJ1-1
CDR3 DNA: TGTGCCAGCACCCTCGGACCGAAGAGGGTGAACACTGAAGCTTTCTTT
CDR3 protein: CASTLGPKRVNTEAFF

V gene: TRBV2
D gene: NA
clone size: NA
J gene: TRBJ2-2
CDR3 DNA: TGTGCCAGCAGACGGGAGATGGACACCGGGGAGCTGTTTTTT
CDR3 protein: CASRREMDTGELFF

V gene: TRBV7-2
D gene: NA
clone size: many
J gene: TRBJ2-7
CDR3 DNA: TGTGCCAGCAGCCCAGTGGGGACCACCGGCCTTGGGCAGTACTTC
CDR3 protein: CASSPVGTTGLGQYF

V gene: TRBV27
D gene: NA
clone size: many
J gene: TRBJ2-5
CDR3 DNA: TGTGCCAGCAGTTTATCGCCGGGGGCGTTAGAGACCCAGTACTTC
CDR3 protein: CASSLSPGALETQYF

V gene: TRBV6-5
D gene: NA
clone size: many
J gene: TRBJ1-6
CDR3 DNA: TGTGCCAGCAGTTTTACCCGGACCGGGCATTCACCCCTCCACTTT
CDR3 protein: CASSFTRTGHSPLHF

V gene: TRBV5-1
D gene: TRBD2
clone size: NA
J gene: TRBJ2-7
CDR3 DNA: TGCGCCAGCAGCTTGGGATCTTTCGCACTAGCGGGCTACGAGCAGTACTTC
CDR3 protein: CASSLGSFALAGYEQYF

V gene: TRBV6-5
D gene: NA
clone size: many
J gene: TRBJ1-5
CDR3 DNA: TGTGCCAGCAGTTACTCGACATCATATAGCAATCAGCCCCAGCATTTT
CDR3 protein: CASSYSTSYSNQPQHF

V gene: TRBV25-1
D gene: NA
clone size: once
J gene: TRBJ2-7
CDR3 DNA: TGTGCCAGCAGTGAAGGCTTTGGGGGGGGCAACGAGCAGTACTTC
CDR3 protein: CASSEGFGGGNEQYF

V gene: TRBV5-1
D gene: NA
clone size: few
J gene: TRBJ1-2
CDR3 DNA: TGCGCCAGCAGCTTGGACAGCCCCACCATTGGCTATGGCTACACCTTC
CDR3 protein: CASSLDSPTIGYGYTF

V gene: TRBV7-2
D gene: TRBD1
clone size: many
J gene: TRBJ1-2
CDR3 DNA: TGTGCCAGCAGCCCCACGCCGGGACAGGGGGCGAATCGTGATGGCTACACCTTC
CDR3 protein: CASSPTPGQGANRDGYTF

V gene: TRBV19
D gene: NA
clone size: NA
J gene: TRBJ1-1
CDR3 DNA: TGTGCCAGTAGTATAGATCCTACGGGGCGCACTGAAGCTTTCTTT
CDR3 protein: CASSIDPTGRTEAFF

V gene: TRBV2
D gene: TRBD2
clone size: many
J gene: TRBJ2-7
CDR3 DNA: TGTGCCAGCAGTGAATCTAGCGGGGTACCCTACGAGCAGTACTTC
CDR3 protein: CASSESSGVPYEQYF

V gene: TRBV13
D gene: NA
clone size: many
J gene: TRBJ1-1
CDR3 DNA: TGTGCCAGCAGCTCGATGACAGTCCTAAACACTGAAGCTTTCTTT
CDR3 protein: CASSSMTVLNTEAFF

V gene: TRBV6-1
D gene: NA
clone size: many
J gene: TRBJ1-5
CDR3 DNA: TGTGCCAGCAGTGAAATGGGCAATCAGCCCCAGCATTTT
CDR3 protein: CASSEMGNQPQHF

V gene: TRBV6-1
D gene: NA
clone size: NA
J gene: TRBJ1-2
CDR3 DNA: TGTGCCAGCAGTGTATCAGGGGTTGATGGCTACACCTTC
CDR3 protein: CASSVSGVDGYTF

V gene: TRBV7-9
D gene: NA
clone size: NA
J gene: TRBJ1-1
CDR3 DNA: TGTGCCAGCAGCTCCGGGACTTCGAACACTGAAGCTTTCTTT
CDR3 protein: CASSSGTSNTEAFF

V gene: TRBV10-3
D gene: NA
clone size: many
J gene: TRBJ1-1
CDR3 DNA: TGTGCCATCACGCAGAGTCCGATTGCGAACACTGAAGCTTTCTTT
CDR3 protein: CAITQSPIANTEAFF

V gene: TRBV30
D gene: NA
clone size: NA
J gene: TRBJ2-7
CDR3 DNA: TGTGCCTGGAGACTAAACGCGGTAGGCGAGCAGTACTTC
CDR3 protein: CAWRLNAVGEQYF

V gene: TRBV6-1
D gene: NA
clone size: many
J gene: TRBJ1-5
CDR3 DNA: TGTGCCAGCAGTGAATTCCAGGGGAATCAGCCCCAGCATTTT
CDR3 protein: CASSEFQGNQPQHF

V gene: TRBV29-1
D gene: TRBD1
clone size: many
J gene: TRBJ1-2
CDR3 DNA: TGCAGCGTACGCCTACAAGGGGGCAACTATGGCTACACCTTC
CDR3 protein: CSVRLQGGNYGYTF

V gene: TRBV12-3/TRBV12-4
D gene: TRBD1
clone size: many
J gene: TRBJ1-5
CDR3 DNA: TGTGCCAGCAGTCCTGGACAGGGGATAGTTCAGCCCCAGCATTTT
CDR3 protein: CASSPGQGIVQPQHF

V gene: TRBV5-1
D gene: NA
clone size: many
J gene: TRBJ1-1
CDR3 DNA: TGCGCCAGCAGCCCAGAGGGACGCAAGGAGACTGAAGCTTTCTTT
CDR3 protein: CASSPEGRKETEAFF

V gene: TRBV29-1
D gene: NA
clone size: NA
J gene: TRBJ1-2
CDR3 DNA: TGCAGCGCAGGACAGTACGGGAGTGGCTACACCTTC
CDR3 protein: CSAGQYGSGYTF

V gene: TRBV24-1
D gene: TRBD1
clone size: many
J gene: TRBJ1-5
CDR3 DNA: TGTGCCACACCACGGGAGGGACAGAGGCACTTTTATAGCAATCAGCCCCAGCATTTT
CDR3 protein: CATPREGQRHFYSNQPQHF

V gene: TRBV12-3/TRBV12-4
D gene: NA
clone size: NA
J gene: TRBJ1-2
CDR3 DNA: TGTGCCAGCAGTTTCGGAGGGGTGGGCTACACCTTC
CDR3 protein: CASSFGGVGYTF

V gene: TRBV5-1
D gene: NA
clone size: NA
J gene: TRBJ1-6
CDR3 DNA: TGCGCCAGCAGCTTGGCGGCCAGCTCCTCCAGCTCCTATAATTCACCCCTCCACTTT
CDR3 protein: CASSLAASSSSSYNSPLHF

V gene: TRBV28
D gene: NA
clone size: once
J gene: TRBJ1-5
CDR3 DNA: TGTGCCAGCCTCCCATCCGGTAACGGTAATCAGCCCCAGCATTTT
CDR3 protein: CASLPSGNGNQPQHF

V gene: TRBV20-1
D gene: NA
clone size: many
J gene: TRBJ2-5
CDR3 DNA: TGCAGTGCTAAGTCCAGCAGCGGTCCCTGGACCCAGTACTTC
CDR3 protein: CSAKSSSGPWTQYF

V gene: TRBV11-2
D gene: TRBD2
clone size: NA
J gene: TRBJ2-3
CDR3 DNA: TGTGCCAGCAGCTTAGAAGGGACTAGCGGGGGGTTTTCGTCGATTCCAGATACGCAGTATTTT
CDR3 protein: CASSLEGTSGGFSSIPDTQYF

V gene: TRBV27
D gene: NA
clone size: many
J gene: TRBJ1-2
CDR3 DNA: TGTGCCAGCAGTCCTCACCCTCTGGGACCAACTAACTATGGCTACACCTTC
CDR3 protein: CASSPHPLGPTNYGYTF

V gene: TRBV28
D gene: TRBD2
clone size: NA
J gene: TRBJ2-5
CDR3 DNA: TGTGCCAGCAGTCCTTCAGGGGGACTAGCGGAACCTTTCCAAGAGACCCAGTACTTC
CDR3 protein: CASSPSGGLAEPFQETQYF

V gene: TRBV7-3
D gene: NA
clone size: few
J gene: TRBJ1-1
CDR3 DNA: TGTGCCAGCAGCTTAGGTGGGGAAGGGAGTGAAGCTTTCTTT
CDR3 protein: CASSLGGEGSEAFF